The 26 T cell receptor beta chains below all came from one sample that was sequenced in a study of shared clonotypes between healthy human individuals. Repertoires were generated with immunoSEQ multiplex PCR, while TCRdb's copy carries only in-frame clones and drops some. The sample records over a million clones, approximately 78% being singletons. The sample consisted of memory CD4+ T cells from PBMCs. The subset: CD45RA-negative fraction. The receptors were sampled from a young man in good health. Some clones in this sample may be carry-over from other donors' samples.

V gene TRBV30 combines with J gene TRBJ2-5; tentative D call: TRBD2 (5 bases). Germline lookup yields CDR1 GTSNPN and CDR2 SVGIG (reference sequence). The ends were cut back, 3 bases at V and 11 bases at J, with 16 bases in the middle. The CDR3 runs 12 residues. For the CDR3, the DNA is TGTGCCTGGAGCCCGACGGGGAGAGAGCAGTACTTC. It encodes CAWSPTGREQYF.

Of note for this clone: One base away lies a much larger clone, so this may be a sequencing read error. The V gene is TRBV7-2, the J gene TRBJ1-5; tentatively, D is TRBD1 (6 bases). Per germline, CDR1 SGHTA and CDR2 FQGNSA. This CDR3 has 14 amino acids. Between the trimmed V and J ends, which lost 3 bases and 3 bases, there was a span of 9 bases. The CDR3 loop reads CASSFGGANQPQHF. The CDR3 nucleotides are TGTGCCAGCAGCTTCGGGGGGGCCAATCAGCCCCAGCATTTT.

The chain joins TRBV19 to TRBJ2-2; 12 nucleotides align to TRBD1. The J segment lost 1 base and the V segment lost 9 bases, leaving 9 bases of the junction unmatched. The germline CDR1 and CDR2 sequences are LNHDA and SQIVND (reference sequence). The CDR3 consists of 17 residues. The CDR3 DNA follows: TGTGCCAGCCCCGGGACAGGGGGCAATGTGAACACCGGGGAGCTGTTTTTT. Translation gives CASPGTGGNVNTGELFF.

A word on this clone: Other DNA variants within this sample encode the same CDR3. The chain uses TRBV5-5 and TRBJ2-1; no definite D call. Germline loops: CDR1 SGHKS, CDR2 YYEKEE (reference sequence). The germline V and J ends were trimmed by 0 bases and 5 bases, with 6 bases remaining between them. The CDR3 has 13 amino acids. CDR3 protein: CASSLEFDNEQFF. The CDR3 nucleotides read TGTGCCAGCAGCTTGGAGTTTGACAATGAGCAGTTCTTC.

The chain combines TRBV6-1 with TRBJ2-7, with TRBD1 as a possible D gene (6 bases). This CDR3 has 14 residues. Germline CDR1 and CDR2: MNHNS and SASEGT. V was shortened by 7 bases and J by 3 bases, with 16 bases between the two germline ends. The CDR3 DNA follows: TGTGCCAGCAACCAGGCCGGGACAAACTACGAGCAGTACTTC. Its protein is CASNQAGTNYEQYF.

There are a few counts of this clone. The gene calls are TRBV10-3 and TRBJ1-1, with 8 bases matching TRBD1. Trimming removed 4 bases from V and 2 bases from J; junction bases left unmatched: 3. Germline values: CDR1 ENHRY, CDR2 SYGVKD. This CDR3 spans 14 amino acids. For the CDR3, the DNA is TGTGCCATCAGTGGCAGGGGGCGTAACACTGAAGCTTTCTTT. It is translated as CAISGRGRNTEAFF.

J is TRBJ2-1 and V is TRBV28; tentative D call: TRBD2 (6 bases). The CDR3 spans 15 residues. Trimming stripped 10 bases from V and 3 bases from J, with 19 bases between. The V gene's germline CDR1 is MDHEN and CDR2 SYDVKM. In DNA, the CDR3 is TGTGCCATAACCTCGACGCGGCGGGACTACAATGAGCAGTTCTTC. This encodes CAITSTRRDYNEQFF.

V is TRBV29-1 and J is TRBJ1-1; D might be TRBD1 (6 bases). V was shortened by 4 bases and J by 0 bases, with 12 bases between the two germline ends. The CDR3 sequence is 14 residues long. CDR1 is SQVTM and CDR2 is ANQGSEA in the germline V gene. CDR3 sequence reads: CSVGGGPMNTEAFF. The DNA of the CDR3 is TGCAGCGTTGGCGGGGGGCCTATGAACACTGAAGCTTTCTTT. The variable domain in full, with the rest retrieved from reference TRBV29-1 and TRBJ1-1, is SAVISQKPSRDICQRGTSLTIQCQVDSQVTMMFWYRQQPGQSLTLIATANQGSEATYESGFVIDKFPISRPNLTFSTLTVSNMSPEDSSIYLCSVGGGPMNTEAFFGQGTRLTVV.

V gene TRBV21-1 combines with J gene TRBJ2-4. TRBV21-1 is a listed pseudogene. The CDR3 is 13 amino acids. CDR3 coding DNA: TGTGCCAGCAGACCGCCGGCCAAAAACATTCAGTACTTC. Translated, it gives CASRPPAKNIQYF.

J is TRBJ1-2 and V is TRBV6-6, with TRBD1 matching over 7 bases. J was trimmed by 8 bases and V by 6 bases; bases with no gene match: 6. The CDR3 covers 12 residues. From germline, CDR1 is MNHNY and CDR2 SVGAGI (reference sequence). CDR3 bases: TGTGCCAGCAGGCCAGACAGGGAAGGCTACACCTTC. Translation: CASRPDREGYTF.

Concerning this clone: This specimen includes other DNA sequences encoding the same CDR3. The chain joins TRBV18 to TRBJ2-1; 11 nucleotides line up with TRBD2. V gave up 3 bases and J gave up 2 bases; unmatched junction bases: 3. From germline, CDR1 is KGHSH and CDR2 LQKENI. This CDR3 has 16 residues. Written as DNA, the CDR3 is TGTGCCAGCTCACCCGGGACTAGCGGAACCTACAATGAGCAGTTCTTC. It yields the protein CASSPGTSGTYNEQFF.

The chain uses TRBV6-5 and TRBJ2-4; tentative D call: TRBD1 (6 bases). V was cut by 5 bases and J by 6 bases, with 14 bases left in between. In germline, CDR1 is MNHEY, CDR2 SVGAGI. This CDR3 spans 14 amino acids. Here the CDR3 DNA reads TGTGCCAGCAGTCTAGACAGGTCTAGAAACATTCAGTACTTC. Amino acid sequence: CASSLDRSRNIQYF.

This clone was recorded a few times. The chain employs TRBV1 and TRBJ2-2. TRBV1 is a recognized pseudogene. The CDR3 consists of 15 residues. CDR3 nucleotide sequence: TGCACCAGCAGCCAAGACCATATAAACACCGGGGAGCTGTTTTTT. Translating gives CTSSQDHINTGELFF.

This clone was seen only a few times. The J gene is TRBJ1-1, the V gene TRBV18, with D maybe TRBD1 (5 bases). The V gene's germline CDR1 is KGHSH and CDR2 LQKENI. V was clipped by 8 bases and J by 1 base, with 11 bases between them. CDR3 size: 13 residues. The CDR3 loop reads CASAPTENTEAFF. CDR3 nucleotides: TGTGCCAGCGCTCCGACAGAGAACACTGAAGCTTTCTTT.

On this clone: The identical CDR3 is also encoded by other nucleotide sequences in the sample. This rearrangement joins TRBV11-2 to TRBJ1-2; D remains ambiguous. The germline V and J ends were trimmed by 0 bases and 2 bases, with 4 bases remaining between them. The V gene's germline CDR1 is SGHAT and CDR2 FQNNGV. This CDR3 spans 13 amino acids. The CDR3 DNA is TGTGCCAGCAGCTTAGACAGAAACTATGGCTACACCTTC. Amino acid sequence: CASSLDRNYGYTF.

V usage is TRBV6-5 and J usage is TRBJ1-4; D remains unclear. This CDR3 region has 14 residues. Germline V gives CDR1 MNHEY, CDR2 SVGAGI. Between the trimmed V and J ends, which lost 5 bases and 5 bases, there was a span of 12 bases. The CDR3 DNA sequence: TGTGCCAGCAGTACGCCAGGCGTCAATGAAAAACTGTTTTTT. Its protein product is CASSTPGVNEKLFF.

The chain uses TRBV6-5 and TRBJ1-1; no clear D gene. The CDR3 is 13 residues long. The germline V gene has CDR1 MNHEY and CDR2 SVGAGI. V was trimmed by 5 bases and J by 2 bases, leaving 9 bases between them. The DNA for the CDR3 is TGTGCCAGCAGTCTGCTGGGAAACACTGAAGCTTTCTTT. Translation gives CASSLLGNTEAFF.

This clone was seen more than once but under ten times. V usage is TRBV7-7 and J usage is TRBJ2-5; TRBD1 might be the D (6 bases). Trimming removed 2 bases at V and 1 base at J, with 8 bases between. Per germline, CDR1 SSHAT and CDR2 FNYEAQ (reference sequence). CDR3 length equals 14 residues. Here the CDR3 reads CASSLQGLQETQYF. The CDR3 DNA reads TGTGCCAGCAGCTTACAGGGGCTCCAAGAGACCCAGTACTTC. Full variable domain (rest looked up from reference TRBV7-7 and TRBJ2-5): GAGVSQSPRYKVTKRGQDVTLRCDPISSHATLYWYQQALGQGPEFLTYFNYEAQPDKSGLPSDRFSAERPEGSISTLTIQRTEQRDSAMYRCASSLQGLQETQYFGPGTRLLVL.

The chain recombines TRBV5-1 with TRBJ2-5; 11 bases fit TRBD2. The tail of the sequence fits TRBJ2-7 better, so the J call may be wrong. Germline lookup yields CDR1 SGHRS and CDR2 YFSETQ. This CDR3 comprises 15 residues. The CDR3 DNA is TGCGCCAGCAGCGTACTAGCGGGAGTAAACTACGAGCAGTACTTC. It translates to CASSVLAGVNYEQYF.

The CDR3 region has the DNA TGTGCCAGCACTTTGGGTAGCGTATCAGTCAACGAGCAGTACTTC. Translated, it gives CASTLGSVSVNEQYF. V usage is TRBV28 and J usage is TRBJ2-7, with D possibly TRBD2 on 5 matching bases. The CDR3 extends over 15 amino acids. Germline lookup yields CDR1 MDHEN and CDR2 SYDVKM. Trimming took off 7 bases at V and 5 bases at J, with 21 bases between the two ends.

The count of this clone is one. The gene calls are TRBV27 and TRBJ2-2, with TRBD2 matching over 9 bases. The CDR3 spans 16 residues. Trimming cost V 5 bases and J 5 bases; bases outside gene matches: 9. Germline V gene lookup returns CDR1 MNHEY and CDR2 SMNVEV (reference sequence). This CDR3 is CASSRVAGVGTGELFF. CDR3 nucleotide sequence: TGTGCCAGCAGTCGAGTAGCGGGAGTGGGGACCGGGGAGCTGTTTTTT.

The rearrangement joins TRBV5-1 to TRBJ2-1, with D possibly being TRBD2 (7 bases). Germline V CDR1 and CDR2: SGHRS, YFSETQ. The CDR3 totals 16 residues. Trimming took 3 bases from V and 1 from J, leaving 14 bases between them. CDR3 DNA: TGCGCCAGCAGCTCTGGGGCGGGGGCTTCCTACAATGAGCAGTTCTTC. It yields the protein CASSSGAGASYNEQFF. Filled out from reference TRBV5-1 and TRBJ2-1, the complete variable domain reads KAGVTQTPRYLIKTRGQQVTLSCSPISGHRSVSWYQQTPGQGLQFLFEYFSETQRNKGNFPGRFSGRQFSNSRSEMNVSTLELGDSALYLCASSSGAGASYNEQFFGPGTRLTVL.

The sample holds a few counts of this clone. The chain has TRBV10-1 and TRBJ2-1; 7 nucleotides line up with TRBD2. Germline V CDR1 and CDR2: WNHNN, SYGVQD (reference sequence). V shed 5 bases, J shed 4 bases, and the junction held 5 bases outside the gene matches. This CDR3 has 14 residues. As DNA, the CDR3 is TGCGCCAGCAGTTTAGCGGGCTTTTACAATGAGCAGTTCTTC. Protein product: CASSLAGFYNEQFF.

CDR3 sequence: CASSFQGEAFF. The CDR3 coding sequence is TGTGCCAGCAGCTTCCAGGGAGAAGCTTTCTTT. The rearrangement links TRBV5-4 to TRBJ1-1; perhaps TRBD1 as D (5 bases). The CDR3 length is 11 residues. Trimming removed 2 bases at V and 8 bases at J, with 7 bases between. CDR1 and CDR2 (germline): SGHNT, YYREEE (reference sequence). Supplemented by reference TRBV5-4 and TRBJ1-1, the full variable domain reads ETGVTQSPTHLIKTRGQQVTLRCSSQSGHNTVSWYQQALGQGPQFIFQYYREEENGRGNFPPRFSGLQFPNYSSELNVNALELDDSALYLCASSFQGEAFFGQGTRLTVV.

V gene TRBV9 combines with J gene TRBJ2-7; 9 nucleotides match TRBD2. CDR1 SGDLS and CDR2 YYNGEE come from the germline V gene. This CDR3 has 15 residues. V was pared by 0 bases and J by 7 bases, with 8 bases of the junction left unmatched. This chain's CDR3 is CASSVGLAGIWEQYF. DNA of the CDR3: TGTGCCAGCAGCGTAGGTCTAGCGGGAATATGGGAGCAGTACTTC. Full variable domain (remainder filled in from reference TRBV9 and TRBJ2-7): DSGVTQTPKHLITATGQRVTLRCSPRSGDLSVYWYQQSLDQGLQFLIQYYNGEERAKGNILERFSAQQFPDLHSELNLSSLELGDSALYFCASSVGLAGIWEQYFGPGTRLTVT.

This clone was counted a single time. The chain recombines TRBV2 with TRBJ1-1; D is undetermined. Between the trimmed V and J ends, which lost 6 bases and 0 bases, there was a span of 8 bases. Germline-derived CDR1 and CDR2 are SNHLY and FYNNEI. The CDR3 has 13 amino acids. The CDR3 sequence: CASRMNLNTEAFF. CDR3 DNA: TGTGCCAGCAGGATGAATCTGAACACTGAAGCTTTCTTT.